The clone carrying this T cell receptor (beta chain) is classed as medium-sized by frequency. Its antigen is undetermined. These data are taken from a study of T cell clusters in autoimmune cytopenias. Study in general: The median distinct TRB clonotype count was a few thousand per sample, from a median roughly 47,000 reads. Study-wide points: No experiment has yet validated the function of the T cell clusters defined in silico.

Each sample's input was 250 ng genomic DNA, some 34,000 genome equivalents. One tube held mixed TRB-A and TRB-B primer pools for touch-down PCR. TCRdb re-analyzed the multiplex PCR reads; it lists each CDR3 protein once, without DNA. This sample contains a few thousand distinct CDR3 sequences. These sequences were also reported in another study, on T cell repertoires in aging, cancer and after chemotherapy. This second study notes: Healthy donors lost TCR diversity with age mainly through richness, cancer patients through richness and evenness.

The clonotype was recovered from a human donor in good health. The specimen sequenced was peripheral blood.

The chain's CDR3 is CASSLQGKDTQYF. The chain carries TRBV5-4 and TRBJ2-3; as DNA is missing, the TRBD1 call by TCRdb cannot be tested. Germline values: CDR1 SGHNT, CDR2 YYREEE (reference sequence). The CDR3 totals 13 residues.